This T cell receptor (beta chain) appears in the sequencing data of a study of cytomegalovirus exposure and HLA in healthy donors (dated 2017 in TCRdb). A note on the overall study: An earlier analysis of fewer than 750 of the donors reported under 300 Gb of sequence data and around 100 million unique TCR beta sequences obtained from approximately 180 million T cells. About 300 gigabases of sequencing data and approximately 93 million unique TCR sequences were included in an early release covering about 600 HLA-typed donors. Of the roughly 400 genotyped donors, about 80% fell in the genetic ancestry cluster associated with self-reported Caucasian donors. The study aimed to test whether signatures of past pathogen exposure could be identified by cataloging public T cell receptors. The T cell repertoires of 666 subjects were profiled by immunosequencing and related to cytomegalovirus serostatus. Besides the first cohort of approximately 710 subjects, a separate validation cohort made up of 95 to 150 different subjects was used. High-throughput TCR immunosequencing, statistical association of individual TCRs with disease status, and machine learning were combined to predict cytomegalovirus infection status. A later analysis re-examined previously published TCR beta repertoires from 610 or so donors and added high-resolution HLA genotyping to investigate patterns of TCR occurrence. The later analysis used no new phenotypic data to find candidate immune exposures, relying instead on TCR beta sequences and their occurrence across donors. In an earlier analysis of about 590 of the donors, high-throughput TCR beta sequencing was used to judge whether each TCR beta V gene segment behaved as functional or pseudogenic. Alongside the repertoire data, information on donor age, sex, ethnicity and CMV serostatus was compiled. A later genetic analysis took genome-wide SNP genotypes for about three fifths of the 666 donors and used that subset as a discovery cohort. Every discovery cohort repertoire had been produced on one sequencing platform. HLA typing covered class I and class II loci at four-digit resolution. The number of typed donors differed by locus: 629-630 for A, B, C, DRB1 and DQB1; roughly 510 for DQA1; about 600 for DPA1; and around 490 for DPB1. Four to six DR-DQ haplotypes were handled as single units for association and clustering, since linkage in the cohort was strong. Across 300 to 500 genotyped donors of the cohort, an average of 235,054 unique TCR beta nucleotide sequences per donor were sequenced, and approximately 17% of those sequences were non-productive. Findings and caveats that apply to the study as a whole: A later analysis found that HLA-associated TCR beta chains were more clonally expanded and had lower generation probabilities than equally common non-associated chains. In a later analysis, the rate of TCR association differed among HLA loci, with DRB1 alleles having the most associated TCRs and HLA-C alleles having the fewest. When HLA alleles, especially DR and DQ, strongly co-occurred, TCR associations were difficult to assign to individual alleles. A later analysis found that most CMV-associated TCR beta chains appeared HLA-restricted, with HLA associations seemingly driven largely by CMV exposure. In an earlier analysis of some 500 of the donors, most TCR beta V segments were observed in productive rearrangements about 90% or about 30% of the time, broadly matching IMGT annotations. In a later analysis, several top co-occurrence clusters were reported to appear linked to parvovirus B19, influenza, CMV and Epstein-Barr virus. The sequencing pipeline was judged likely to have produced a cluster of highly shared sequence variants as a technical artifact. The classifier was reported to diagnose cytomegalovirus status with high specificity and sensitivity in both the original and validation cohorts. In the study, 150 to 200 TCR beta chains were listed as associated with cytomegalovirus. Linkage disequilibrium might explain the correlated functional status among segregating V segments, but an unknown experimental factor could not be excluded. The cohort was sequenced for TCR beta chains only, and without alpha or paired-chain data the features that could be detected were limited. Some IMGT-functional V segments, including TRBV6-2 and TRBV6-3, could not be distinguished by the 87-base-pair reads and were therefore excluded. The only immune exposure information available for the cohort was CMV serostatus. A later genetic analysis reported fewer N-insertions in productive TCRs among donors in an Asian-associated ancestry cluster than the roughly 670-donor mean. At a false discovery rate of 0.05, a later analysis linked some 17,000 TCR beta sequences to specific HLA alleles. The presence/absence analyses assumed that sequencing depth was roughly uniform across donors, and that assumption may not be true. An association between a missense DCLRE1C variant and V-gene and J-gene trimming of TCR beta chains was found in a later genetic analysis and replicated in an independent cohort. A few of the identified cytomegalovirus-associated TCR beta chains were confirmed in vitro to be specific for cytomegalovirus antigens. While some public TCRs were present in many individuals, most TCR sequences turned up only very rarely across donors. Because HLA typing was unavailable for some donors at each locus, only the typed subset was used in association tests. The authors suggested that the approach could potentially be extended to other disease states and immunological phenotypes. A further reported finding was that TCR beta sequences accurately predicted the HLA-A and HLA-B alleles for most subjects in the first cohort. About 17 rarely observed V segments, including chromosome 9 orphons, were excluded from the earlier analysis of approximately 600 of the donors because counts were too low.

About this clone itself: Its antigen is unknown. Nothing much larger sits one base from this clone, and base qualities are not available.

The cohort comprised 666 healthy bone marrow donors. All cohort members were sampled while nominally healthy, although unrecorded immune exposures were likely present. The donor tested CMV seropositive, placing the donor among the 290 or so seropositive members of the cohort. Every donor gave a peripheral blood sample, and the peripheral blood mononuclear cells from that sample were used for TCR beta sequencing. The Qiagen DNeasy Blood Extraction Kit was used to extract genomic DNA from the blood cell samples. V has 4 bases trimmed and J has 4 bases trimmed; junction bases matching no gene number 11. The CDR3 has 16 amino acids, counting the end cysteine and phenylalanine. CDR3 DNA only is kept here, 48 bases in frame from base 1. CDR1 and CDR2, per the germline V gene, are SGDLS and YYNGEE. Libraries came from the immunoSEQ multiplex PCR assay. A mixture of 60 forward primers for TCR Vbeta segments and 13 reverse primers for TCR Jbeta segments was used in the multiplex PCR. A multiplex PCR assay on genomic DNA amplified the CDR3 region of rearranged TCR beta genes. Amplified TCR beta libraries were sequenced as 87-base-pair reads on the Illumina HiSeq System. The original methods were these. In a later analysis, some 80 million unique TCR beta chains were counted across the approximately 640 repertoires, and roughly 11 million of these chains were shared by at least two donors. To remove PCR and sequencing errors, raw reads were error-corrected and collapsed into unique sequences using a nearest-neighbor algorithm that merged closely related sequences. V, D and J gene segments were assigned by aligning CDR3 sequences to IMGT reference sequences. For a sequence to be retained, a match of at least six nucleotides was required to both a V gene segment and a J gene segment. A rearrangement was called productive if the CDR3 had no stop codons and remained in frame with V and J, and every other rearrangement was called non-productive. Following IMGT convention, CDR3 was defined as the stretch from the second conserved V-encoded cysteine to the conserved J-encoded phenylalanine. The earlier analysis of about 560 of the donors excluded any sequence lacking an unambiguous match to a single V gene segment. An earlier analysis of several hundred of the donors called V segments functional above 56.7% productive rearrangements and segregating when the between-donor standard deviation exceeded 5%. A statistical classification framework was developed to diagnose cytomegalovirus status using the catalog of TCR beta chain sequences. A later analysis assigned V and J genes by comparing TCR nucleotide sequences with IMGT/GENE-DB human TR gene sequences. Using the TCRdist pipeline, a later analysis assigned CDR3 sequences along with most-parsimonious VDJ recombination scenarios. A later analysis defined each TCR beta chain by its CDR3 amino acid sequence plus V-gene family, and excluded reads lacking a unique V-gene family. As a way to deal with suspected cross-contamination and a sequencing artifact, a later analysis dropped hundreds of nucleotide sequences that were highly shared and had low generation probability. For each public chain, a later analysis derived a clonal expansion index from normalized ranks of inferred template counts within each repertoire. In a later analysis, generation probabilities were computed with a VDJ recombination model fitted to out-of-frame rearrangements, and the resulting probabilities were checked against IGoR. A later analysis scored TCR-TCR, TCR-HLA and TCR-CMV co-occurrence with hypergeometric tests, applying a repertoire-size bias correction to TCR pairs. False discovery rates were estimated in a later analysis by permuting HLA or CMV assignments 20 times. In a later analysis, co-occurring TCRs were grouped with DBSCAN, and TCRdist sequence similarity was added when clustering was performed within HLA-allele-positive subsets. Repertoires with fewer than 30,000 or more than 120,000 public chains were left out of co-occurrence clustering, as were a handful of repertoires with anomalous nucleotide sharing. Drawn from immuneACCESS, this table holds only the in-frame rearrangements with V and J called that TCRdb kept. Clones are partly lost; checked studies trace under half to an unresolved V gene and leave the rest unexplained. V and J calls and clone size are given by that table; D and trimming were obtained from the DNA. Within this sample are more than 200,000 clones, with 82% of them counted one time only. Jointly, the top ten make up about 6.4% of the sample.

The source material was PBMCs. The source is a man aged 40-49 years in good health and CMV-seropositive. The sequence links TRBV9 to TRBJ1-5, with 7 junctional bases fitting TRBD1. This receptor carries the CDR3 CASSTDKRQGNQPQHF. In nucleotide form, the sequence is TGTGCCAGCAGCACCGATAAGAGACAGGGTAATCAGCCCCAGCATTTT. Beyond the CDR3, the reference TRBV9 and TRBJ1-5 genes provide the residues; the full variable domain reads: DSGVTQTPKHLITATGQRVTLRCSPRSGDLSVYWYQQSLDQGLQFLIQYYNGEERAKGNILERFSAQQFPDLHSELNLSSLELGDSALYFCASSTDKRQGNQPQHFGDGTRLSIL.